This T cell receptor (beta chain) came from a study of blood T cell repertoires in COVID-19. Looking at the study overall: COVID-19 samples, acute and convalescent, were from the United States, Italy and Spain.

V lost 4 bases to trimming and J lost 6 bases; unmatched junction nucleotides: 5. The CDR3 loop spans 14 amino acids. Germline V CDR1 and CDR2: MDHEN, SYDVKM. Method: immunoSEQ multiplex PCR; TCRdb's copy keeps in-frame clones and lacks some. The table shows around 38,000 clones, with roughly 85% occurring only once. Material: peripheral blood. The chain carries TRBV28 and TRBJ2-4, with 8 bases lining up with TRBD2. The clonotype originates from a man between 60 and 75 years old with COVID-19, enrolled during active disease. The CDR3 DNA sequence: TGTGCCAGCAGTTCGCCGGCGGGGGGAAACATTCAGTACTTC. Encoded protein: CASSSPAGGNIQYF.